This T cell receptor beta chain came from a study of identical twins. Template switching added a universal primer site, and cDNA bore unique molecular identifiers. TCRdb re-analysed the 5' RACE reads in MiXCR, keeping a single row per CDR3 protein. The table shows 450,000 or so distinct CDR3 sequences, with 12% to 15% occurring only once. Worth noting for this clonotype: The target antigen is unknown.

The study, taken as a whole, reports: A partial confounding effect on zero-insertion analyses could come from invariant MAIT and iNKT cells. Sharing of beta out-of-frame sequences by twins showed a weaker excess. Cord blood beta clonotypes that were abundant carried fewer insertions, and memory repertoires showed no such trend.

These same records also appear under a second study, on yellow fever vaccine responses in identical twins.

The sequenced material came from CD4+ T cells sorted from blood. This clonotype was sampled from a woman aged 18 to 35 in good health.

CDR3 coding DNA: TGTGCCAGCAGTTTTCGGCAGGGGTTCAATGAGCAGTTCTTC. It codes for CASSFRQGFNEQFF. The chain couples TRBV28 to TRBJ2-1; TRBD1 is a possible D gene (6 bases). CDR3 length: 14 residues. Germline CDR1 MDHEN, CDR2 SYDVKM. Trimming removed 3 bases from V and 6 bases from J, with 12 bases in between. The whole variable domain, filled in from reference TRBV28 and TRBJ2-1, reads DVKVTQSSRYLVKRTGEKVFLECVQDMDHENMFWYRQDPGLGLRLIYFSYDVKMKEKGDIPEGYSVSREKKERFSLILESASTNQTSMYLCASSFRQGFNEQFFGPGTRLTVL.